This record looks at one T cell receptor beta chain sequence and its context. Within its sample, this clonotype is medium-sized (0.01 to 0.1%). Which antigen it targets is not known. One base away there is no much larger clone; base qualities are not given. The sample is drawn from a study of CD8 T cells in ankylosing spondylitis (dated by TCRdb to the late 2010s). Study-wide context: To find TCR variants linked to disease, the study profiled T cell receptor beta repertoires in ankylosing spondylitis patients and healthy donors. The full study cohort comprised 25 ankylosing spondylitis patients and approximately 100 healthy donors. Peripheral blood samples were taken, and synovial fluid was additionally collected from ankylosing spondylitis patients. The research as a whole found: The disease-linked clones were reported as significantly enriched in matched synovial fluid samples from ankylosing spondylitis patients. Blood from ankylosing spondylitis patients appeared to be characterized by a TCR beta motif made up of about 8 highly homologous amino acid variants. Some motif variants were previously reported in synovial fluid and blood of reactive arthritis patients, suggesting common disease-initiation mechanisms. In peripheral blood, the disease-linked clones were found at relatively low frequencies and had a CD8+ phenotype.

Including the terminal cysteine and phenylalanine, the CDR3 comprises 13 residues. The CDR3 DNA has 39 bases and is translated from base 1. Relative to germline, V is 3 bases shorter and J is 3 bases shorter, with 12 bases between their ends. The germline V gene (reference sequence) supplies CDR1 DFQATT and CDR2 SNEGSKA. The reads were generated on an Illumina HiSeq 2500. TCR beta libraries were prepared by quantitative 5'-RACE with molecular barcodes. In the source study's methods: A new computational method, built on a probabilistic model of VDJ rearrangement, was used to identify disease-linked TCR variants. Through fastp at Q25 and MiXCR, TCRdb rebuilt clones from the public reads, retaining in-frame beta chains. For every CDR3 protein sequence, its rows merge into one entry that carries the most common genes and DNA. The V and J calls come from TCRdb's annotation, not from the publication. The sample table shows tens of thousands of distinct CDR3 sequences, and around 26% are seen once. The ten largest make up 45% to 65% of the sample.

The sequence was collected from a male donor with ankylosing spondylitis or in good health (not recorded which). The chain links TRBV20-1 with TRBJ2-7; no D segment can be confidently identified. Source material: blood, either unsorted or a sorted T cell fraction (not recorded which). The DNA sequence is given as TGCAGTGCTAGCTGGACCGGAGACTACGAGCAGTACTTC. Its protein reads: CSASWTGDYEQYF.